The 4 T cell receptor beta chains in this list originate from one sample, sequenced in a study of shared clonotypes between healthy human individuals. Only in-frame clones appear in the TCRdb table, and some are missing; sequencing was by immunoSEQ multiplex PCR. The sample carries fewer than 1.6 million clones, less than 99% recorded once. Sequenced: naive CD4+ T cells sorted from blood. Subset here: CD45RA+ positively selected. Receptors originate from a man aged 25 to 45 in good health.

The chain recombines TRBV27 with TRBJ2-7; unclear D gene. This CDR3 spans 15 amino acids. Trimming took 7 bases from V and 2 from J, leaving 18 bases between them. CDR1 MNHEY and CDR2 SMNVEV come from the germline V gene (reference sequence). The CDR3, as DNA: TGTGCCAGCAAATCCCTACGGGTAGCTACCTACGAGCAGTACTTC. Translated, it gives CASKSLRVATYEQYF.

The V gene is TRBV18, the J gene TRBJ1-1, with 8 bases matching TRBD1. V lost 6 bases to trimming and J lost 10 bases; unmatched junction nucleotides: 10. The CDR3 contains 13 residues. Germline CDR1 reads KGHSH; CDR2 reads LQKENI. CDR3 in DNA: TGTGCCAGCTCTACAGGGGGAGGGGTAGGAGCTTTCTTT. As protein: CASSTGGGVGAFF.

The gene calls are TRBV5-6 and TRBJ2-7, with unresolved D. V shed 2 bases and J shed 2 bases, with 5 bases lying between them. The CDR3 length is 12 residues. Germline loops: CDR1 SGHDT, CDR2 YYEEEE. The CDR3 reads CASSFTTYEQYF. CDR3 in DNA: TGTGCCAGCAGCTTCACGACCTACGAGCAGTACTTC.

V usage is TRBV7-2 and J usage is TRBJ2-7; TRBD1 matches at 7 bases. Germline CDR1 is SGHTA and CDR2 is FQGNSA. There are 15 residues in the CDR3. The junction had 7 bases not matched to a gene; V was cut back by 4 bases and J by 1 base. The CDR3 DNA reads as TGTGCCAGCAGCTATTCAGGGGGAGAGTCCTACGAGCAGTACTTC. Translating gives CASSYSGGESYEQYF.